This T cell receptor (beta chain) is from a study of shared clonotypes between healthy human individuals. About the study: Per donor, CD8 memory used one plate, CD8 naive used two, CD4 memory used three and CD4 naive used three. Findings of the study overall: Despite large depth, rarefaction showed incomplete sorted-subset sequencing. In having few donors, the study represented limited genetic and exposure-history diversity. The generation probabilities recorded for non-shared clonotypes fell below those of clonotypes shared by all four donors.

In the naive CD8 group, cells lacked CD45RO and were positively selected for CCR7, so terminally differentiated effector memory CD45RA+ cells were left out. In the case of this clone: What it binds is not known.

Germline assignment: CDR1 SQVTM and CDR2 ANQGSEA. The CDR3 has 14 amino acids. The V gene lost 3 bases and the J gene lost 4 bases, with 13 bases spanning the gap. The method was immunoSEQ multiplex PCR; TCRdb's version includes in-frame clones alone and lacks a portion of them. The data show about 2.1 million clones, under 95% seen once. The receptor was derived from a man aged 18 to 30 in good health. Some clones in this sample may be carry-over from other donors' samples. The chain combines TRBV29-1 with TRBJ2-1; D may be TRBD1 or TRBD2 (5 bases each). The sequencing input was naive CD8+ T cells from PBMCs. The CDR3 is CSVDSGAAYNEQFF. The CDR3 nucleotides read TGCAGCGTTGACTCCGGGGCAGCGTACAATGAGCAGTTCTTC.